Listed below are T cell receptor beta chains from one sample, sequenced in a study of glioma-infiltrating T cells after dendritic cell vaccination. The protocol was immunoSEQ multiplex PCR, while the TCRdb copy is restricted to in-frame clones and leaves out a portion. This sample has approximately 50,000 clones; 75% to 90% occur once, and the top ten carry roughly 5.3%. Sequencing was performed on blood, taken after dendritic cell vaccination. The receptors here all came from a human donor with glioblastoma. The CDR3 runs from the conserved cysteine through the conserved F or W. The order of the fields is J gene, clone size, D gene, V gene, CDR3 DNA, CDR3 protein. A D gene is named only where the DNA matches it firmly. Size is stated for part of the rows, as once, few or many counts, or as a class when the clone is expanded.

j_gene: TRBJ1-4
abundance: NA
d_gene: TRBD1
v_gene: TRBV4-1
CDR3nt: TGCGCCAGCAGCCAAGGGCGCGGACAGGGTAATGAAAAACTGTTTTTT
CDR3aa: CASSQGRGQGNEKLFF

j_gene: TRBJ2-6
abundance: NA
d_gene: NA
v_gene: TRBV10-3
CDR3nt: TGTGCCATCAGTGACGGGGGCTCTGGGGCCAACGTCCTGACTTTC
CDR3aa: CAISDGGSGANVLTF

j_gene: TRBJ2-4
abundance: NA
d_gene: NA
v_gene: TRBV7-9
CDR3nt: TGTGCCAGCAGCTTGGGCGACATTCAGTACTTC
CDR3aa: CASSLGDIQYF

j_gene: TRBJ1-5
abundance: NA
d_gene: TRBD1
v_gene: TRBV7-2
CDR3nt: TGTGCCAGCAGCAACGACAGGGGGGCTCGATGGCCCCAGCATTTT
CDR3aa: CASSNDRGARWPQHF

j_gene: TRBJ1-2
abundance: NA
d_gene: TRBD1
v_gene: TRBV5-4
CDR3nt: TGTGCCAGCAGCTTGGCAACAGGGGGGGGCTATGGCTACACCTTC
CDR3aa: CASSLATGGGYGYTF

j_gene: TRBJ2-7
abundance: few
d_gene: NA
v_gene: TRBV10-3
CDR3nt: TGTGCCGCCCAGAGCGGATACGAGCAGTACTTC
CDR3aa: CAAQSGYEQYF

j_gene: TRBJ1-1
abundance: NA
d_gene: NA
v_gene: TRBV7-2
CDR3nt: TGTGCCAGCAGCGTTACATGGAACACTGAAGCTTTCTTT
CDR3aa: CASSVTWNTEAFF

j_gene: TRBJ2-1
abundance: NA
d_gene: TRBD2
v_gene: TRBV7-2
CDR3nt: TGTGCCAGCAGCCCTACTAGCGGGAGTAAAAATGAGCAGTTCTTC
CDR3aa: CASSPTSGSKNEQFF

j_gene: TRBJ1-1
abundance: NA
d_gene: NA
v_gene: TRBV11-2
CDR3nt: TGTGCCAGCAGCTTAGGTATGAACACTGAAGCTTTCTTT
CDR3aa: CASSLGMNTEAFF

j_gene: TRBJ2-7
abundance: NA
d_gene: TRBD2
v_gene: TRBV15
CDR3nt: TGTGCCACCAGCAGAGATCTCCCTAGCGGGACCAACTACGAGCAGTACTTC
CDR3aa: CATSRDLPSGTNYEQYF

j_gene: TRBJ2-1
abundance: NA
d_gene: NA
v_gene: TRBV5-1
CDR3nt: TGCGCCAGCAGTTCGGGGTCCGACAATGAGCAGTTCTTC
CDR3aa: CASSSGSDNEQFF

j_gene: TRBJ2-4
abundance: NA
d_gene: NA
v_gene: TRBV6-5
CDR3nt: TGTGCCAGCAGTTACTGGAGGGACAGCGGAAACATTCAGTACTTC
CDR3aa: CASSYWRDSGNIQYF

j_gene: TRBJ2-5
abundance: NA
d_gene: NA
v_gene: TRBV7-6
CDR3nt: TGTGCCAGCAGCTTAGAGGTTGGACACCAACAAGAGACCCAGTACTTC
CDR3aa: CASSLEVGHQQETQYF

j_gene: TRBJ1-5
abundance: NA
d_gene: TRBD1
v_gene: TRBV19
CDR3nt: TGTGCCAGTAGCGCCGGGACAGCGAATAATCAGCCCCAGCATTTT
CDR3aa: CASSAGTANNQPQHF

j_gene: TRBJ2-5
abundance: NA
d_gene: TRBD1
v_gene: TRBV5-6
CDR3nt: TGTGCCAGCAGCTTACAGGGGGCCTACGTGCCCCAGTACTTC
CDR3aa: CASSLQGAYVPQYF

j_gene: TRBJ2-3
abundance: NA
d_gene: TRBD2
v_gene: TRBV2
CDR3nt: TGTGCCAGCAGTGTTTTAGCGGGAGACCTTAGGGATACGCAGTATTTT
CDR3aa: CASSVLAGDLRDTQYF

j_gene: TRBJ2-1
abundance: NA
d_gene: TRBD2
v_gene: TRBV18
CDR3nt: TGTGCCAGCTCACCGGGGCCCGGACTAGCGGGTGGCAATGAGCAGTTCTTC
CDR3aa: CASSPGPGLAGGNEQFF

j_gene: TRBJ2-3
abundance: NA
d_gene: NA
v_gene: TRBV7-3
CDR3nt: TGTGCCAGCAGCCCATCTAGGCGCACAGATACGCAGTATTTT
CDR3aa: CASSPSRRTDTQYF

j_gene: TRBJ2-7
abundance: NA
d_gene: TRBD1
v_gene: TRBV27
CDR3nt: TGTGCCACCAAAAGGACAGGTCCTTCCTACGAGCAGTACTTC
CDR3aa: CATKRTGPSYEQYF

j_gene: TRBJ1-1
abundance: few
d_gene: NA
v_gene: TRBV27
CDR3nt: TGTGCCAGCAGCGGGTGGACTGAAGCTTTCTTT
CDR3aa: CASSGWTEAFF

j_gene: TRBJ2-7
abundance: NA
d_gene: NA
v_gene: TRBV4-1
CDR3nt: TGCGCCAGCAGCCAAGAAAACTTTCCGGGGTCCGAGCAGTACTTC
CDR3aa: CASSQENFPGSEQYF

j_gene: TRBJ1-3
abundance: NA
d_gene: TRBD1
v_gene: TRBV5-1
CDR3nt: TGCGCCAGCACGGACAGGGGCCAAAAAGGGGCTGGAAACACCATATATTTT
CDR3aa: CASTDRGQKGAGNTIYF

j_gene: TRBJ2-7
abundance: once
d_gene: NA
v_gene: TRBV7-9
CDR3nt: TGTGCCAGCAGCTATTCCCTGACAGGACCCTTACAGCAGTACTTC
CDR3aa: CASSYSLTGPLQQYF

j_gene: TRBJ1-2
abundance: few
d_gene: NA
v_gene: TRBV6-8
CDR3nt: TGTGCCAGCAGTTACCTAGGACAGCGGGAGGATGGCTACACCTTC
CDR3aa: CASSYLGQREDGYTF

j_gene: TRBJ1-1
abundance: NA
d_gene: NA
v_gene: TRBV5-4
CDR3nt: TGTGCCAGCAGCCACAAATCGACAGTTGCCACTGAAGCTTTCTTT
CDR3aa: CASSHKSTVATEAFF

j_gene: TRBJ2-1
abundance: once
d_gene: NA
v_gene: TRBV19
CDR3nt: TGTGCCAGTAGGCGGGACCAGTACAATGAGCAGTTCTTC
CDR3aa: CASRRDQYNEQFF